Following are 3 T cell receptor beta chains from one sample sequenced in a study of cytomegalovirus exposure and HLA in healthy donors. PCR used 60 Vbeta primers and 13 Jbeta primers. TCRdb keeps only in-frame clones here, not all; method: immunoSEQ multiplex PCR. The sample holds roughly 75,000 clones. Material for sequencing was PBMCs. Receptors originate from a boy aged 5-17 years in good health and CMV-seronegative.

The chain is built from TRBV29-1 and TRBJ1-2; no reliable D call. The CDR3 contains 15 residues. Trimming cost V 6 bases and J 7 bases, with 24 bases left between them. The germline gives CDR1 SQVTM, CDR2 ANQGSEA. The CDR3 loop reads CSVLSGRESASGYTF. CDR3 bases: TGCAGCGTCCTAAGCGGAAGGGAGTCGGCCAGTGGCTACACCTTC.

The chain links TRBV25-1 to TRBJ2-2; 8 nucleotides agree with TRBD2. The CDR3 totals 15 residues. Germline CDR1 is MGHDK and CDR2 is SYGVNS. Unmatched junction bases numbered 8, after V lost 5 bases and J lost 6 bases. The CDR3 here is CASSSGRGMPGELFF. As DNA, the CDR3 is TGTGCCAGCAGTAGCGGGAGAGGGATGCCCGGGGAGCTGTTTTTT. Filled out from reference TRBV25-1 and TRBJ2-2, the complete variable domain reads EADIYQTPRYLVIGTGKKITLECSQTMGHDKMYWYQQDPGMELHLIHYSYGVNSTEKGDLSSESTVSRIRTEHFPLTLESARPSHTSQYLCASSSGRGMPGELFFGEGSRLTVL.

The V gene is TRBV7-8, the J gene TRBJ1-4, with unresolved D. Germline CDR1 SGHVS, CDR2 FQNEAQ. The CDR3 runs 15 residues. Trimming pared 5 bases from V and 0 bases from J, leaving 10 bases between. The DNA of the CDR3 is TGTGCCAGCAGCCCGATAGTTGCAACTAATGAAAAACTGTTTTTT. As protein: CASSPIVATNEKLFF.